One and the same sample provided the 19 T cell receptor beta chains below, sequenced in a study of blood T cell repertoires in COVID-19. Clones were read by immunoSEQ multiplex PCR, and TCRdb kept only the in-frame ones, dropping some. The sample lists 250,000 or so clones, around 89% occurring once. The sample comprised peripheral blood. These receptors were taken from a woman between 40 and 50 years old who had recovered from COVID-19.

This clone came up a few times. The V call is TRBV7-8, the J call TRBJ1-2; no reliable D call. This CDR3 has 14 residues. The V gene lost 3 bases and the J gene lost 0 bases, with 8 bases spanning the gap. Germline V gives CDR1 SGHVS, CDR2 FQNEAQ. CDR3: CASSLGSSNYGYTF. The CDR3, as DNA: TGTGCCAGCAGCTTGGGCAGCTCTAACTATGGCTACACCTTC.

This clone was recorded only once. This chain connects TRBV4-3 to TRBJ2-5; TRBD2 agrees at 7 bases. The CDR3 totals 17 residues. CDR1 and CDR2 (germline): LGHNA, YSLEER. V dropped 3 bases and J dropped 2; count of bases not matched to a gene: 12. DNA for the CDR3: TGCGCCAGCAGCCACCTGGGGGGGAACCCCGTTCAAGAGACCCAGTACTTC. This gives the protein CASSHLGGNPVQETQYF.

The chain links TRBV6-5 to TRBJ2-3; 8 bases map to TRBD2. Germline loops: CDR1 MNHEY, CDR2 SVGAGI. This CDR3 comprises 14 residues. After removal of 6 bases from V and 4 bases from J, the junction contained 6 bases not matched to a gene. CDR3 nucleotides: TGTGCCAGCAGCCCGGGAGGGCCAGCAGATACGCAGTATTTT. Encoded protein: CASSPGGPADTQYF.

The CDR3 here is CASSDSGASTDTQYF. CDR3 DNA: TGTGCCAGCAGTGATAGCGGGGCTAGCACAGATACGCAGTATTTT. V gene TRBV6-1 combines with J gene TRBJ2-3; 8 bases line up with TRBD2. This CDR3 has 15 residues. The V gene's germline CDR1 is MNHNS and CDR2 SASEGT. V shed 3 bases and J 0 bases; nucleotides not matched to a gene: 2.

This chain links TRBV11-3 with TRBJ1-1; 8 bases are shared with TRBD1. The ends lost 5 bases at V and 1 base at J; junction bases unmatched: 3. CDR1 is SGHNT, CDR2 YENEEA, per germline. The CDR3 length is 14 residues. The CDR3 spells CASSKTGANTEAFF. CDR3 coding DNA: TGTGCCAGCAGCAAGACAGGGGCGAACACTGAAGCTTTCTTT.

The chain combines TRBV7-8 with TRBJ2-1; D might be TRBD2 (5 bases). Trimming removed 7 bases from V and 9 bases from J, with 7 bases in between. The CDR3 extends over 10 amino acids. Germline V gene data show CDR1 as SGHVS and CDR2 as FQNEAQ. The CDR3 region is CASTAGEQFF. In DNA, the CDR3 is TGTGCCAGCACGGCGGGTGAGCAGTTCTTC. The entire variable domain, with the rest obtained from reference TRBV7-8 and TRBJ2-1, is as follows: GAGVSQSPRYKVAKRGQDVALRCDPISGHVSLFWYQQALGQGPEFLTYFQNEAQLDKSGLPSDRFFAERPEGSVSTLKIQRTQQEDSAVYLCASTAGEQFFGPGTRLTVL.

The chain carries TRBV16 and TRBJ1-2, with a possible D match to TRBD1 (6 bases). The V gene lost 0 bases and the J gene lost 0 bases, with 14 bases spanning the gap. Germline values: CDR1 KGHSY, CDR2 FQNENV. The CDR3 runs 17 residues. CDR3: CASSQSGTGHPNYGYTF. CDR3 DNA sequence: TGTGCCAGCAGCCAATCGGGGACGGGACACCCTAACTATGGCTACACCTTC.

With regard to this clone: Distinct nucleotide sequences in the sample also encode this CDR3. The J gene is TRBJ1-5, the V gene TRBV24-1, with 9 bases aligning to TRBD1. This CDR3 is built from 15 residues. The V segment lost 4 bases and the J segment 4 bases; nucleotides outside the gene matches: 4. Germline lookup yields CDR1 KGHDR and CDR2 SFDVKD. CDR3 in amino acids: CATSDPGTGNQPQHF. The DNA of the CDR3 is TGTGCCACCAGTGACCCCGGGACAGGGAATCAGCCCCAGCATTTT.

V is TRBV19 and J is TRBJ2-5, with 7 bases aligning to TRBD2. The J segment lost 7 bases and the V segment lost 4 bases, leaving 6 bases of the junction unmatched. The germline V gene has CDR1 LNHDA and CDR2 SQIVND (reference sequence). This CDR3 is 13 amino acids long. CDR3 sequence reads: CASSRGREGTQYF. Written as DNA, the CDR3 is TGTGCCAGTAGTAGGGGCAGGGAGGGGACCCAGTACTTC.

This chain links TRBV6-5 with TRBJ1-2; the match to TRBD1 covers 8 bases. V was clipped by 7 bases and J by 7 bases; unmatched bases: 8. CDR1 and CDR2 from the germline V gene are MNHEY and SVGAGI. This CDR3 contains 13 residues. The CDR3 sequence is CASTRQGWSGYTF. CDR3 DNA: TGTGCCAGCACAAGACAGGGGTGGAGTGGCTACACCTTC.

This chain links TRBV7-2 with TRBJ2-2; 7 nucleotides match TRBD1. J lost 3 bases, V lost 5 bases, and 12 bases had no gene match. CDR3 length: 17 amino acids. CDR1 is SGHTA, CDR2 FQGNSA, per germline. CDR3 sequence: CASSKTGVRRDTGELFF. Written as DNA, the CDR3 is TGTGCCAGCAGCAAAACAGGGGTCCGAAGGGACACCGGGGAGCTGTTTTTT.

The genes are TRBV13 and TRBJ2-7; D possibly corresponds to TRBD2 (5 bases). Germline V gene lookup returns CDR1 PRHDT and CDR2 FYEKMQ (reference sequence). V was pared by 6 bases and J by 0 bases, with 6 bases between. The CDR3 sequence is 12 residues long. The CDR3 sequence: CASRGSSYEQYF. As DNA, the CDR3 is TGTGCCAGCAGGGGGAGCTCCTACGAGCAGTACTTC.

The V call is TRBV3-1 (or the pseudogene TRBV3-2), the J call TRBJ2-1; 12 bases are shared with TRBD2. The CDR3 sequence is 16 residues long. Germline lookup yields CDR1 LGHDT and CDR2 YNNKEL (reference sequence). The V gene end was trimmed by 3 bases and the J gene end by 7 bases; junction bases not matched to a gene: 7. The CDR3 spells CASSHGGLAGWNEQFF. The CDR3 nucleotides are TGTGCCAGCAGCCACGGGGGACTAGCGGGCTGGAATGAGCAGTTCTTC.

The rearrangement links TRBV5-6 to TRBJ1-2; TRBD1 aligns across 9 bases. Trimming cost V 5 bases and J 8 bases; bases outside gene matches: 13. CDR1 and CDR2 from the germline V gene are SGHDT and YYEEEE. This CDR3 comprises 15 residues. CDR3 sequence reads: CASRRSGTGIGGYTF. CDR3 nucleotide sequence: TGTGCCAGCAGACGGTCCGGGACAGGGATTGGGGGCTACACCTTC.

This chain links TRBV19 with TRBJ1-4, with TRBD1 as a possible D gene (5 bases). The germline gives CDR1 LNHDA, CDR2 SQIVND (reference sequence). CDR3 length: 17 residues. V was cut by 0 bases and J by 1 base, with 12 bases left in between. DNA for the CDR3: TGTGCCAGTAGTATAGATCGCGGACAAAAAACTAATGAAAAACTGTTTTTT. This encodes CASSIDRGQKTNEKLFF.

About this clone itself: An end of the junction differs from the germline gene, which may be a read error. The gene calls are TRBV15 and TRBJ1-2; perhaps TRBD1 as D (6 bases). The CDR3 loop spans 12 amino acids. CDR1 and CDR2 (germline): LNHNV, YYDKDF (reference sequence). The CDR3 DNA follows: TGTGCCACCAGCAGAGAGGGGACAACCCCCACATTC. It specifies CATSREGTTPTF.

The chain is built from TRBV24-1 and TRBJ2-1; 7 bases are shared with TRBD2. The CDR3 runs 14 residues. With V trimmed by 3 bases and J by 10 bases, 8 bases remained unmatched. Germline V CDR1 and CDR2: KGHDR, SFDVKD. This chain's CDR3 is CATSDAGRGGEQFF. The CDR3 nucleotides are TGTGCCACCAGTGATGCGGGCCGGGGAGGGGAGCAGTTCTTC.

The chain employs TRBV18 and TRBJ2-7; 7 nucleotides match TRBD1. V was pared by 6 bases and J by 5 bases, with 10 bases of the junction left unmatched. The CDR3 length is 14 residues. CDR1 is KGHSH, CDR2 LQKENI, per germline. This CDR3 reads CASSLPTGSDEQYF. Here the CDR3 DNA reads TGTGCCAGCTCCCTTCCGACAGGGAGCGACGAGCAGTACTTC.

The chain uses TRBV10-2 and TRBJ1-2; D is perhaps TRBD1 (5 bases). The germline CDR1 and CDR2 sequences are WSHSY and SAAADI. This CDR3 comprises 13 residues. V lost 3 bases to trimming and J lost 8 bases, with 13 bases between them. The DNA for the CDR3 is TGCGCCAGCAGTGATCGGGGGTTCGGGGGCTACACCTTC. This codes for CASSDRGFGGYTF.